This section outlines one T cell receptor (beta chain) sequence together with its context. Time point given: baseline, week 1 (first vaccination visit). As for treatment: pre-vaccination baseline after standard-of-care therapy. Sequenced by immunoSEQ multiplex PCR; TCRdb stores in-frame clones only, minus some. Among roughly 71,000 clones, approximately 86% were seen once, and the ten largest hold over 2.5%. This entry belongs to a study of a mutant IDH1 vaccine in newly diagnosed glioma. There are 13 residues in the CDR3. V was clipped by 6 bases and J by 3 bases, with 12 bases between them. Germline CDR1 is MNHNS and CDR2 is SASEGT.

This chain joins TRBV6-1 and TRBJ2-7; weak D call: TRBD2 (5 bases). The sequence came from a man aged 30 to 45 with glioma. The sequences come from PBMCs, collected from a glioma patient treated with radiotherapy, temozolomide or both. The CDR3 region is CASRGERNYEQYF. The CDR3 nucleotides read TGTGCCAGCAGGGGAGAAAGGAACTACGAGCAGTACTTC.